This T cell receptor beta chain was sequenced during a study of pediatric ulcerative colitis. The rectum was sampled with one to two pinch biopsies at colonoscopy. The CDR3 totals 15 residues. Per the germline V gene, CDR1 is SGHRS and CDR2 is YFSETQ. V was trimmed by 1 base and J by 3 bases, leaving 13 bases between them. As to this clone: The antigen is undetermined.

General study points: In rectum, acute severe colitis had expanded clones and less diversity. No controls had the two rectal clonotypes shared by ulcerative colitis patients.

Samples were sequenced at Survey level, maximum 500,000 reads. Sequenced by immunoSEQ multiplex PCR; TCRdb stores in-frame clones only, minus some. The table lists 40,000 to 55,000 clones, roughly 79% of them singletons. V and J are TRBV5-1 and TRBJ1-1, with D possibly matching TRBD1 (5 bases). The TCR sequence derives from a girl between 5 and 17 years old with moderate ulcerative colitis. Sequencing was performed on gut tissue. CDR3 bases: TGCGCCAGCAGCTTGATGGGGCACTTCGACACTGAAGCTTTCTTT. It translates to CASSLMGHFDTEAFF.